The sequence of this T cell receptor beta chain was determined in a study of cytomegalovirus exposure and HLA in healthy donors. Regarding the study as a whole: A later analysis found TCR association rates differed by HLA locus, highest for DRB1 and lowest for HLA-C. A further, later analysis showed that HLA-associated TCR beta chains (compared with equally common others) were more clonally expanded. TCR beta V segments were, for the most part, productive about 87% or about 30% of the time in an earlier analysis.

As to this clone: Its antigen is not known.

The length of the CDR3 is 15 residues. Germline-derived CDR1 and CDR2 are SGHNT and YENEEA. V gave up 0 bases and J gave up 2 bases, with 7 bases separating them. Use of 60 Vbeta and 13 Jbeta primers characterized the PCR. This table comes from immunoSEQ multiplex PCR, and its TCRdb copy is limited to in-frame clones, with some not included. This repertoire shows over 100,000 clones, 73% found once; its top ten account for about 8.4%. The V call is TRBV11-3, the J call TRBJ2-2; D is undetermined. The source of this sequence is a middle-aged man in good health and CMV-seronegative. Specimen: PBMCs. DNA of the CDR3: TGTGCCAGCAGCTTAGAGAACAGCAACACCGGGGAGCTGTTTTTT. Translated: CASSLENSNTGELFF.